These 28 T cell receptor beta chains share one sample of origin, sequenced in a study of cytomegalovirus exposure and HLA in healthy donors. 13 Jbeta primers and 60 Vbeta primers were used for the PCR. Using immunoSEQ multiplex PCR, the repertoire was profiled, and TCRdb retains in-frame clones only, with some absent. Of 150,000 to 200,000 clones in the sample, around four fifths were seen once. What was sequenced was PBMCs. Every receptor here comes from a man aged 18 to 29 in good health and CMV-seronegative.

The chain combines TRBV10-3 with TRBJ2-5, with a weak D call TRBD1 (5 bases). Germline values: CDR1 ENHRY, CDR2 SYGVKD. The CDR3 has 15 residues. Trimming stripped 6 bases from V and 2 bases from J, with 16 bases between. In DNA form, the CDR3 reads TGTGCCATCAGAGGGATCGGTCAGGGACAAGAGACCCAGTACTTC. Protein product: CAIRGIGQGQETQYF.

CDR3 residues: CASSAGGGLAGGSGGELFF. The CDR3 DNA reads as TGTGCCAGCAGCGCAGGAGGGGGACTAGCGGGAGGAAGCGGCGGGGAGCTGTTTTTT. V gene TRBV9 combines with J gene TRBJ2-2; 15 bases are a match to TRBD2. The germline CDR1 and CDR2 sequences are SGDLS and YYNGEE. This CDR3 region has 19 residues. V trimming: 3 bases; J trimming: 7 bases; junction bases outside the gene matches: 13.

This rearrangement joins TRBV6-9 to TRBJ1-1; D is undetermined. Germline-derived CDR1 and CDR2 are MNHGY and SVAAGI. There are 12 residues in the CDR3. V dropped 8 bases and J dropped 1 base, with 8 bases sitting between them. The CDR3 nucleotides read TGTGCCAGCCCCACGGGGAACACTGAAGCTTTCTTT. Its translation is CASPTGNTEAFF.

The CDR3 spells CAWSEMTGFVRELFF. CDR3 bases: TGTGCCTGGAGCGAAATGACAGGGTTCGTAAGGGAGCTGTTTTTT. This rearrangement joins TRBV30 to TRBJ2-2, with TRBD1 identical over 7 bases. The germline CDR1 and CDR2 sequences are GTSNPN and SVGIG (reference sequence). J was trimmed by 9 bases and V by 3 bases; bases with no gene match: 13. The CDR3 runs to 15 residues.

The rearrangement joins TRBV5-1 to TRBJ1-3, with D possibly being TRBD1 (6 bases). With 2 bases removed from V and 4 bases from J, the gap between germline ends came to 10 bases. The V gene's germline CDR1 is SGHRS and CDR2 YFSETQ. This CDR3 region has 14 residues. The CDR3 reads CASSLQGGGNTIYF. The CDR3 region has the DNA TGCGCCAGCAGCTTACAAGGGGGAGGAAACACCATATATTTT.

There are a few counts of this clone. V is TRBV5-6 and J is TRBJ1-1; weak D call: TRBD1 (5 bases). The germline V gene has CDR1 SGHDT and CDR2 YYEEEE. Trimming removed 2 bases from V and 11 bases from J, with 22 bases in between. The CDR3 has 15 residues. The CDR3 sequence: CASSLRDPGIRGAFF. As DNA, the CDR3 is TGTGCCAGCAGCTTACGAGACCCAGGGATAAGGGGCGCTTTCTTT. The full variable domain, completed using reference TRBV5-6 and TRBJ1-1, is DAGVTQSPTHLIKTRGQQVTLRCSPKSGHDTVSWYQQALGQGPQFIFQYYEEEERQRGNFPDRFSGHQFPNYSSELNVNALLLGDSALYLCASSLRDPGIRGAFFGQGTRLTVV.

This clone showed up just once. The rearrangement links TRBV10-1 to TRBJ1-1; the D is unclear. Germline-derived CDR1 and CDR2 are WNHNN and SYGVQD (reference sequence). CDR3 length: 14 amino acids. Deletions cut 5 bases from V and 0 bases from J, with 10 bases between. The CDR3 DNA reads TGCGCCAGCAGTCCACAGCGGATGAACACTGAAGCTTTCTTT. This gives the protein CASSPQRMNTEAFF.

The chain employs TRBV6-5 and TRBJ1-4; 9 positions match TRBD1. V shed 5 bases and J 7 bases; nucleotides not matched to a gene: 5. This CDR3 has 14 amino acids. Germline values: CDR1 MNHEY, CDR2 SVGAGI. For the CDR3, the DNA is TGTGCCAGCAGTCGGGACAGGGTAACTGAAAAACTGTTTTTT. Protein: CASSRDRVTEKLFF.

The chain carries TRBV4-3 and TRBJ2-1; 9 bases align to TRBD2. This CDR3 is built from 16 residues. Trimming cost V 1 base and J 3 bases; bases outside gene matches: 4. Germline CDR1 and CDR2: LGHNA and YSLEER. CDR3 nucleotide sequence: TGCGCCAGCAGCCAAGGTCTTAGCGGGGGCTACAATGAGCAGTTCTTC. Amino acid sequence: CASSQGLSGGYNEQFF.

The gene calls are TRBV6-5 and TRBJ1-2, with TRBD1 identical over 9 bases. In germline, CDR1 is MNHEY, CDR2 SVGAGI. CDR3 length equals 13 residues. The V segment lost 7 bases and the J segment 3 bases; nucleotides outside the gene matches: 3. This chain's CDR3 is CASTWTGDYGYTF. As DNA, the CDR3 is TGTGCCAGCACTTGGACAGGGGACTATGGCTACACCTTC.

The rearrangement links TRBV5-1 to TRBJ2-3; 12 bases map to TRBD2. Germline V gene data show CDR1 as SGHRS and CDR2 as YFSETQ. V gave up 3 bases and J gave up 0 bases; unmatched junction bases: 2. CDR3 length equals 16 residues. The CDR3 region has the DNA TGCGCCAGCAGCTCAGGGACTAGCGGGAGCACAGATACGCAGTATTTT. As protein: CASSSGTSGSTDTQYF.

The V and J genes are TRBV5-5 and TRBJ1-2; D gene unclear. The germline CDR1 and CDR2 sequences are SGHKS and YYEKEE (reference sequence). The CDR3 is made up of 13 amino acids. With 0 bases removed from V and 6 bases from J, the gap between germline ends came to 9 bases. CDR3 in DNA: TGTGCCAGCAGCTTGGGCAGGTCTAATGGCTACACCTTC. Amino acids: CASSLGRSNGYTF.

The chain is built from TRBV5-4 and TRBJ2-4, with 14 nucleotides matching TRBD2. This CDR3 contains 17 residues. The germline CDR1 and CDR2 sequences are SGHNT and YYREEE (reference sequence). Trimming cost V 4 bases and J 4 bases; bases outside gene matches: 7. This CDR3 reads CASSRPGTSGSKNIQYF. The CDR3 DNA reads TGTGCCAGCAGCCGCCCCGGGACTAGCGGGAGTAAAAACATTCAGTACTTC.

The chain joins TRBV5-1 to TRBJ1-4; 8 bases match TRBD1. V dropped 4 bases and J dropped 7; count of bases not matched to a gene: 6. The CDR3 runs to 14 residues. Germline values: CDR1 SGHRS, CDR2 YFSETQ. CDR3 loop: CASSHGQGVEKLFF. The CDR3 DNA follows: TGCGCCAGCAGCCACGGACAGGGAGTTGAAAAACTGTTTTTT.

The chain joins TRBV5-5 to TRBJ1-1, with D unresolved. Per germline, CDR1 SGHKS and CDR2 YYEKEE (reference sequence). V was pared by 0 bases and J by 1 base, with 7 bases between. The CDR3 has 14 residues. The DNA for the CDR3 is TGTGCCAGCAGCTTGGAACAGAGGAACACTGAAGCTTTCTTT. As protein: CASSLEQRNTEAFF.

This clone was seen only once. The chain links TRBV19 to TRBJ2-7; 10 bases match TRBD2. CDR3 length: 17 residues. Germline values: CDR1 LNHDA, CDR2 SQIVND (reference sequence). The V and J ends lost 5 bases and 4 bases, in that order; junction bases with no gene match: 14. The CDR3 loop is CASSVGSGRNEAYEQYF. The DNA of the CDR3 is TGTGCCAGTAGTGTGGGTAGCGGGAGGAACGAGGCGTACGAGCAGTACTTC.

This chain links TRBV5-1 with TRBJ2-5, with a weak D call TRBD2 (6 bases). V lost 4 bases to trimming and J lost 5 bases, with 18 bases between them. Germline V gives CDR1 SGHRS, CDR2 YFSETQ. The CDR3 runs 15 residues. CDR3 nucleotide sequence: TGCGCCAGCAGCGGAGGGCCCGAAACCCGGGAGACCCAGTACTTC. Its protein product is CASSGGPETRETQYF.

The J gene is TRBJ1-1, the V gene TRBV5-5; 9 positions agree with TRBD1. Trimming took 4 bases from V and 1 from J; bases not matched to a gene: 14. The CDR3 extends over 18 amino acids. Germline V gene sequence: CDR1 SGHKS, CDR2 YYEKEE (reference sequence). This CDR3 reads CASSPFGQGTKPNTEAFF. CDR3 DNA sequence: TGTGCCAGCAGCCCATTCGGACAGGGGACCAAACCGAACACTGAAGCTTTCTTT.

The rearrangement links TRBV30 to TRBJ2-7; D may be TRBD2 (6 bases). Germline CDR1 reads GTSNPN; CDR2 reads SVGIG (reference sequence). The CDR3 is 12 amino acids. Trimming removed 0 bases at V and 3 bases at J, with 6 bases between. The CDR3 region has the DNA TGTGCCTGGAGTGTGGGACTCTACGAGCAGTACTTC. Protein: CAWSVGLYEQYF.

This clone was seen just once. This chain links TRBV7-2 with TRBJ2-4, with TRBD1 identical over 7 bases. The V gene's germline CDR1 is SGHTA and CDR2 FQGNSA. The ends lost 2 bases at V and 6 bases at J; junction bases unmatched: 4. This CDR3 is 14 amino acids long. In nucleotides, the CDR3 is TGTGCCAGCAGCTTATCGGACAGGAGAAACATTCAGTACTTC. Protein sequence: CASSLSDRRNIQYF. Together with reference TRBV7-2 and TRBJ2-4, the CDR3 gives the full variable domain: GAGVSQSPSNKVTEKGKDVELRCDPISGHTALYWYRQSLGQGLEFLIYFQGNSAPDKSGLPSDRFSAERTGGSVSTLTIQRTQQEDSAVYLCASSLSDRRNIQYFGAGTRLSVL.

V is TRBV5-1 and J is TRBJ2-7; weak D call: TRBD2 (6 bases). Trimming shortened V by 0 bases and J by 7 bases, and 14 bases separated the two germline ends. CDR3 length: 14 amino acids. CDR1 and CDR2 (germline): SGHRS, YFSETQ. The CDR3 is CASSLAASVGEQYF. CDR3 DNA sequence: TGCGCCAGCAGCTTGGCTGCTAGCGTTGGGGAGCAGTACTTC.

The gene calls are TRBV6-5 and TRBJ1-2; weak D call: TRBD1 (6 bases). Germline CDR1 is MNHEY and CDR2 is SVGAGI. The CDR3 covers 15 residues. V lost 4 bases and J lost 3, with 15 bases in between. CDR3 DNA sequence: TGTGCCAGCAGTTCACGCCTTTCAGGGGACTATGGCTACACCTTC. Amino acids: CASSSRLSGDYGYTF.

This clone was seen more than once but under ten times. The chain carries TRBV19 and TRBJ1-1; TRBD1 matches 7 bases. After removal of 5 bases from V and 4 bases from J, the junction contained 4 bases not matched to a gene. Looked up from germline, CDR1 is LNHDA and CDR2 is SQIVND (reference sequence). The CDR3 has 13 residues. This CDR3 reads CASSSAGGTEAFF. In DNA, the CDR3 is TGTGCCAGTAGTTCTGCAGGGGGCACTGAAGCTTTCTTT.

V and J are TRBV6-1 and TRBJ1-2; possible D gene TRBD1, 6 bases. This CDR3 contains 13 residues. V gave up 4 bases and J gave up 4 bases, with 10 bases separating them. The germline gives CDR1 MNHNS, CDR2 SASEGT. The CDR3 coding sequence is TGTGCCAGCAGTGCAGGGGTCGGCTATGGCTACACCTTC. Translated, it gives CASSAGVGYGYTF.

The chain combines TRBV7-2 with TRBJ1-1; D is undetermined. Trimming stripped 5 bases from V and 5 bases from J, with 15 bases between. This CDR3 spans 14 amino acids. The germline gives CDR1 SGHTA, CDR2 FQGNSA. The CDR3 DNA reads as TGTGCCAGCAGCCCTCGGGGAGAGAGGACTGAAGCTTTCTTT. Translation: CASSPRGERTEAFF.

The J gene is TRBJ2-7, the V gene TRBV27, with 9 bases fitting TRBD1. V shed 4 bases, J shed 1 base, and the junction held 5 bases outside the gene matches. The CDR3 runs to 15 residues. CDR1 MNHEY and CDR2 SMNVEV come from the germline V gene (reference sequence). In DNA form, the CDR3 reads TGTGCCAGCAGTTCATCAGGGACAGGGTCCTACGAGCAGTACTTC. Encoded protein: CASSSSGTGSYEQYF.

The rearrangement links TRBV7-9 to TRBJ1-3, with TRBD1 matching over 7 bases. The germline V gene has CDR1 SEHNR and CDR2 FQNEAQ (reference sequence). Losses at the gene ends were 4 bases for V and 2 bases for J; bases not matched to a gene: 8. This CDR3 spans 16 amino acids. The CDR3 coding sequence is TGTGCCAGCAGCTATCCGAGGGGGCGGACTGGAAACACCATATATTTT. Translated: CASSYPRGRTGNTIYF.

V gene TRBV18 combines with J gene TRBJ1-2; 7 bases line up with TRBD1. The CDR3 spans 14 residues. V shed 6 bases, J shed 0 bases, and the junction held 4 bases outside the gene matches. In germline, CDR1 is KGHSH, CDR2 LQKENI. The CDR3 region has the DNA TGTGCCAGCTCGCGGGACAGTACTAACTATGGCTACACCTTC. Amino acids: CASSRDSTNYGYTF.